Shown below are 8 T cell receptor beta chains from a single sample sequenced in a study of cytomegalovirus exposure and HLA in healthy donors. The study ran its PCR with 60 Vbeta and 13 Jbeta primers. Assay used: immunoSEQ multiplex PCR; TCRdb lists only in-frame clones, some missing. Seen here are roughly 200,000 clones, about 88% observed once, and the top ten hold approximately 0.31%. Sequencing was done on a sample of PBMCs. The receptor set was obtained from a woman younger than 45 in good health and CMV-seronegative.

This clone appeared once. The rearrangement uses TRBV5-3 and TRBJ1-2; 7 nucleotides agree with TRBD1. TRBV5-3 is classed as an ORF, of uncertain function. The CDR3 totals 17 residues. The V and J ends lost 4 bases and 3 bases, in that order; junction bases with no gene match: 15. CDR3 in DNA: TGTGCCAGAAGCCGAATCCACCGACAGGGTCTCTACTATGGCTACACCTTC. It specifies CARSRIHRQGLYYGYTF.

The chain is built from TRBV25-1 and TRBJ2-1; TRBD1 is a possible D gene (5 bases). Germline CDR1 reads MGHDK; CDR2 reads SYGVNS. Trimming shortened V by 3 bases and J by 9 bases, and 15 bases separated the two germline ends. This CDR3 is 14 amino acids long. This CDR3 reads CASSDRMTDREQFF. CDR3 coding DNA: TGTGCCAGCAGTGATCGAATGACAGACCGTGAGCAGTTCTTC.

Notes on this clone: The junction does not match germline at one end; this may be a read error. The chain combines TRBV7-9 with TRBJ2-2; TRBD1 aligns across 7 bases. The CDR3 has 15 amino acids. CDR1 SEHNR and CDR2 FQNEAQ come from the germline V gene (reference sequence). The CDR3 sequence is CSSSHRDRHTGELFF. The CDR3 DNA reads TGTTCCAGCAGTCACCGGGACAGACACACCGGGGAGCTGTTTTTT. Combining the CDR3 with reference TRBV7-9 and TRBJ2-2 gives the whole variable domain DTGVSQNPRHKITKRGQNVTFRCDPISEHNRLYWYRQTLGQGPEFLTYFQNEAQLEKSRLLSDRFSAERPKGSFSTLEIQRTEQGDSAMYLCSSSHRDRHTGELFFGEGSRLTVL.

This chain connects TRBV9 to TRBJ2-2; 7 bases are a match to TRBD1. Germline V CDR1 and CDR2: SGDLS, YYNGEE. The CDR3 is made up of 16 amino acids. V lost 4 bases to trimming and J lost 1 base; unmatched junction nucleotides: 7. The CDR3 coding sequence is TGTGCCAGCAGCCTGTCCGGGACAGAGAACACCGGGGAGCTGTTTTTT. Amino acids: CASSLSGTENTGELFF.

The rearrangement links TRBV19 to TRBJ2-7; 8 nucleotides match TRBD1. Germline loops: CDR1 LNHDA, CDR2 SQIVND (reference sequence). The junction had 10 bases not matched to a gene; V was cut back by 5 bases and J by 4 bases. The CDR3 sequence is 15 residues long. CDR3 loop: CASSLGQGRLYEQYF. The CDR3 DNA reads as TGTGCCAGTAGTCTTGGACAGGGAAGGCTATACGAGCAGTACTTC.

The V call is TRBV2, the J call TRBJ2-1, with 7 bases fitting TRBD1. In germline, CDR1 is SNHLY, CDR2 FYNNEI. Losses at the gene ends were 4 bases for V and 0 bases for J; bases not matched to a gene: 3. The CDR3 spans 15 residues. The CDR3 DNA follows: TGTGCCAGCAGTGCCGCAGGGGGCTCCTACAATGAGCAGTTCTTC. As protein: CASSAAGGSYNEQFF.

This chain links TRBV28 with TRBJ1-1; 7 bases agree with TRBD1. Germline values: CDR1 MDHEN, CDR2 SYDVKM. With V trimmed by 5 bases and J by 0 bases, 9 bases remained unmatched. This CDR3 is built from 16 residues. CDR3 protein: CASSPRQGPMNTEAFF. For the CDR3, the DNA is TGTGCCAGCAGTCCTCGACAGGGCCCCATGAACACTGAAGCTTTCTTT.

The CDR3 sequence is CASSSDRGTGELFF. In DNA, the CDR3 is TGTGCCAGCAGCTCAGACAGGGGAACCGGGGAGCTGTTTTTT. The chain carries TRBV11-2 and TRBJ2-2; TRBD1 matches at 8 bases. After removal of 4 bases from V and 5 bases from J, the junction contained 3 bases not matched to a gene. The length of the CDR3 is 14 residues. Germline loops: CDR1 SGHAT, CDR2 FQNNGV.